The table lists the clone carrying this TCR beta chain with a few counts. This specimen belongs to a study of T-cell reconstitution after alpha-beta-depleted transplantation in children. Construction of the TCRbeta library involved unique molecular identifiers. One entry per CDR3 protein, called by TCRdb with MiXCR from the PCR reads. Here the sample spans some 590,000 distinct CDR3 sequences, roughly a tenth being singletons. Sequenced material: PBMCs from the stem cell graft donor, taken from the stem cell graft. The origin of this receptor is a human donor who donated a stem cell graft to a child with acute myeloid leukemia.

Written as DNA, the CDR3 is TGTGCCAGCAGCCTTTCTTACTACACCGGGGAGCTGTTTTTT. The encoded protein is CASSLSYYTGELFF. The V gene is TRBV7-2, the J gene TRBJ2-2, with D unclear. This CDR3 region has 14 residues. CDR1 is SGHTA and CDR2 is FQGNSA in the germline V gene. V lost 5 bases to trimming and J lost 3 bases, with 10 bases between them.